There are many counts of the clone carrying this TCR beta chain. The data belong to a study of shared clonotypes between healthy human individuals. Repertoires were generated with immunoSEQ multiplex PCR, while TCRdb's copy carries only in-frame clones and drops some. The sample holds 470,000 or so clones, roughly 80% seen once. Specimen: PBMCs. This receptor was obtained from a woman in her forties in good health. Some clones in this sample may be carry-over from other donors' samples.

The DNA for the CDR3 is TGTGCCAGTAGTCTCGAGGGCCAAACTTACAATGAGCAGTTCTTC. Its translation: CASSLEGQTYNEQFF. The J gene is TRBJ2-1, the V gene TRBV19; a possible D gene is TRBD2 (5 bases). The CDR3 length is 15 residues. V dropped 5 bases and J dropped 4 bases, with 15 bases sitting between them. Germline V lookup: CDR1 LNHDA, CDR2 SQIVND (reference sequence).